A single T cell receptor beta chain is shown here with its context. The antigen is unknown. Germline CDR1 and CDR2: GTSNPN and SVGIG (reference sequence). The CDR3 extends over 14 amino acids. With V trimmed by 2 bases and J by 6 bases, 6 bases remained unmatched. These data come from a study of blood T cells in healthy people across ages. Using a J-beta primer mix together with a sample-barcoded 5' primer, a second PCR was run for about 7 to 12 cycles. From the 5' RACE reads, TCRdb called clonotypes with MiXCR, one entry per CDR3 protein. The sample records around 790,000 distinct CDR3 sequences, under 55% being singletons. Every donor contributed 8 to 10 milliliters of peripheral blood by blood draw. General study findings and limits: Versus aged donors, long-lived donors had higher diversity and more naive CD4+ cells. What prevented conclusive comparison of naive and antigen-experienced cells was that PBMCs were unsorted. Expanded clonotype shifts may have been confounded, as the donors had an unknown CMV status.

The chain has TRBV30 and TRBJ2-3; 9 bases fit TRBD2. What was sequenced was blood. This clonotype was obtained from a man aged 55 to 69 in good health. This chain's CDR3 is CAWSRGGDRDTQYF. Here the CDR3 DNA reads TGTGCCTGGAGTCGCGGGGGGGATAGGGATACGCAGTATTTT. The whole variable domain, remainder taken from reference TRBV30 and TRBJ2-3, is SQTIHQWPATLVQPVGSPLSLECTVEGTSNPNLYWYRQAAGRGLQLLFYSVGIGQISSEVPQNLSASRPQDRQFILSSKKLLLSDSGFYLCAWSRGGDRDTQYFGPGTRLTVL.